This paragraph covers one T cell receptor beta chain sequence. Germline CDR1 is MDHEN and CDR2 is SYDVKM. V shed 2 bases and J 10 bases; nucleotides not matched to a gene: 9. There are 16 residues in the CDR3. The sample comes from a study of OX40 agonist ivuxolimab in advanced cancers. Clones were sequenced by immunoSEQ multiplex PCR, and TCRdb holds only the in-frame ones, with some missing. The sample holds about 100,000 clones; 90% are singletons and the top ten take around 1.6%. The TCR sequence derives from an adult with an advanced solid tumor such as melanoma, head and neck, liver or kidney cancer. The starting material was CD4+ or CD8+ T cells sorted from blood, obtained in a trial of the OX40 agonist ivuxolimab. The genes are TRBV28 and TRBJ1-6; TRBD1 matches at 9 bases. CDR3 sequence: CASSLPPGQGYSPLHF. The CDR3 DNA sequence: TGTGCCAGCAGTTTACCCCCGGGACAGGGTTACTCACCCCTCCACTTT.